This section outlines one T cell receptor beta chain sequence together with its context. The target antigen is unknown. This entry belongs to a study of radiotherapy plus CTLA-4 blockade in lung cancer. For the study at large: Among all patients, 18% showed objective responses, while roughly 34% had disease control.

Treatment of patients with chemo-refractory metastatic non-small-cell lung cancer consisted of focal radiation plus CTLA-4 blockade with ipilimumab. Overall study findings and caveats: Early blood T cell clone changes and increased post-radiation serum interferon-beta were reportedly the strongest response predictors. Peripheral blood showed expansion of tumor-derived TCR clones after radiotherapy and ipilimumab.

TCRdb's table, derived via immunoSEQ multiplex PCR, lists solely in-frame clones and lacks some. Of tens of thousands of clones listed, 79% are singletons. Specimen: peripheral blood, collected from a patient treated with radiotherapy plus ipilimumab. The source of this sequence is a human donor with non-small cell lung cancer who had a complete response to radiotherapy plus ipilimumab.

The CDR3 sequence: CASSLAGTGYTEAFF. For the CDR3, the DNA is TGTGCCAGCAGCTTAGCCGGGACAGGGTACACTGAAGCTTTCTTT. The gene calls are TRBV7-2 and TRBJ1-1; 9 bases are shared with TRBD1. Germline loops: CDR1 SGHTA, CDR2 FQGNSA. J was trimmed by 3 bases and V by 0 bases; bases with no gene match: 2. This CDR3 spans 15 amino acids. Filled out from reference TRBV7-2 and TRBJ1-1, the complete variable domain reads GAGVSQSPSNKVTEKGKDVELRCDPISGHTALYWYRQSLGQGLEFLIYFQGNSAPDKSGLPSDRFSAERTGGSVSTLTIQRTQQEDSAVYLCASSLAGTGYTEAFFGQGTRLTVV.